This T cell receptor beta chain emerged from a study of blood T cell repertoires in COVID-19. Sequencing was performed with immunoSEQ multiplex PCR; in TCRdb, only in-frame clones are kept and a portion is missing. The sample lists about 250,000 clones; around nine tenths were seen once. The sample taken for sequencing was PBMCs or T cells enriched from blood (not recorded which). This sequence originates from a woman aged 40 to 49 who had been exposed to COVID-19.

The DNA for the CDR3 is TGTGCCACCCCCGGGCAGGGGGCCTACGAGCAGTACGTC. It is translated as CATPGQGAYEQYV. The V and J genes are TRBV21-1 and TRBJ2-7; TRBD1 is the table's D call, not checked against the DNA. TRBV21-1 is described as a pseudogene. This CDR3 is 13 amino acids long.